Each of the 22 T cell receptor beta chains below was sequenced from the same sample in a study of cytomegalovirus exposure and HLA in healthy donors. Primers included in the PCR were 60 Vbeta and 13 Jbeta primers. Assay used: immunoSEQ multiplex PCR; TCRdb lists only in-frame clones, some missing. The sample yields more than 95,000 clones, about 84% seen once. The sequenced sample was PBMCs. The receptors here all came from a man between 18 and 29 years old in good health and CMV-seropositive.

This clone occurred a few times. V usage is TRBV29-1 and J usage is TRBJ1-1; D is uncertain. Germline values: CDR1 SQVTM, CDR2 ANQGSEA. Trimming cost V 5 bases and J 4 bases, with 11 bases left between them. CDR3 length: 12 residues. The CDR3 nucleotides are TGCAGCGTTCGGCTTGGGCCCACTGAAGCTTTCTTT. Translated, it gives CSVRLGPTEAFF. Drawing the rest from reference TRBV29-1 and TRBJ1-1, the complete variable domain is SAVISQKPSRDICQRGTSLTIQCQVDSQVTMMFWYRQQPGQSLTLIATANQGSEATYESGFVIDKFPISRPNLTFSTLTVSNMSPEDSSIYLCSVRLGPTEAFFGQGTRLTVV.

The gene calls are TRBV7-8 and TRBJ2-5; D gene unclear. V lost 1 base to trimming and J lost 1 base, with 10 bases between them. Germline assignment: CDR1 SGHVS and CDR2 FQNEAQ. The CDR3 consists of 15 residues. CDR3 sequence: CASSLGSSLQETQYF. CDR3 in DNA: TGTGCCAGCAGCTTAGGGAGCTCCCTCCAAGAGACCCAGTACTTC. The entire variable domain, with the rest obtained from reference TRBV7-8 and TRBJ2-5, is as follows: GAGVSQSPRYKVAKRGQDVALRCDPISGHVSLFWYQQALGQGPEFLTYFQNEAQLDKSGLPSDRFFAERPEGSVSTLKIQRTQQEDSAVYLCASSLGSSLQETQYFGPGTRLLVL.

The CDR3 region has the DNA TGTGCTAGTGGTTTACTTCCTGCCGGGACAGGTCCCTACAATGAGCAGTTCTTC. Translation gives CASGLLPAGTGPYNEQFF. The V and J genes are TRBV12-5 and TRBJ2-1; the match to TRBD1 covers 8 bases. The CDR3 sequence is 18 residues long. The V gene end was trimmed by 3 bases and the J gene end by 2 bases; junction bases not matched to a gene: 12. Germline V gene sequence: CDR1 LGHNT, CDR2 FRNRAP.

The rearrangement links TRBV7-6 to TRBJ1-4; D might be TRBD1 (6 bases). CDR3 length equals 13 residues. V gave up 5 bases and J gave up 9 bases, with 13 bases separating them. Germline V gene sequence: CDR1 SGHVS, CDR2 FNYEAQ. The CDR3 nucleotides read TGTGCCAGCAGCATCCCAGGGGCGAAAAAACTGTTTTTT. This sequence encodes CASSIPGAKKLFF.

The sample holds one count of this clone. The chain recombines TRBV19 with TRBJ2-7; tentative D call: TRBD1 (6 bases). Germline CDR1 and CDR2: LNHDA and SQIVND (reference sequence). Trimming took 8 bases from V and 7 from J, leaving 9 bases between them. The length of the CDR3 is 10 residues. This CDR3 reads CASGGREQYF. The CDR3 DNA follows: TGTGCCAGTGGGGGCCGGGAGCAGTACTTC.

The CDR3 sequence: CASSQGQGSGANVLTF. CDR3 coding DNA: TGTGCCAGCTCACAAGGACAGGGCTCTGGGGCCAACGTCCTGACTTTC. The V gene is TRBV18, the J gene TRBJ2-6; 8 bases agree with TRBD1. This CDR3 is built from 16 residues. CDR1 and CDR2 (germline): KGHSH, LQKENI. Trimming took 4 bases from V and 0 from J; bases not matched to a gene: 2.

In its sample, this clone was seen a few times. The chain uses TRBV30 and TRBJ1-2; D gene ambiguous. Germline lookup yields CDR1 GTSNPN and CDR2 SVGIG (reference sequence). This CDR3 region has 12 residues. Trimming took off 3 bases at V and 2 bases at J, with 7 bases between the two ends. The CDR3 loop is CAWSETNYGYTF. The CDR3 region has the DNA TGTGCCTGGAGCGAAACAAACTATGGCTACACCTTC.

This sequence joins TRBV19 and TRBJ1-5; D perhaps matches TRBD1 (6 bases). Germline V gene sequence: CDR1 LNHDA, CDR2 SQIVND (reference sequence). Trimming left V 5 bases short and J 2 bases short, with 10 bases between. The CDR3 contains 14 residues. The CDR3 loop is CASSHPGGNQPQHF. As DNA, the CDR3 is TGTGCCAGTAGTCACCCAGGGGGCAATCAGCCCCAGCATTTT.

The chain has TRBV30 and TRBJ2-5; D call uncertain. Germline V CDR1 and CDR2: GTSNPN, SVGIG (reference sequence). The V end was cut by 0 bases, the J end by 5 bases, with 10 bases between. The CDR3 extends over 13 amino acids. The CDR3 spells CAWSVLFTETQYF. The DNA for the CDR3 is TGTGCCTGGAGTGTACTGTTTACGGAGACCCAGTACTTC.

This clone has only a few counts. The chain combines TRBV2 with TRBJ1-3, with D maybe TRBD1 (6 bases). Trimming removed 4 bases at V and 4 bases at J, with 11 bases between. This CDR3 has 14 residues. Looked up from germline, CDR1 is SNHLY and CDR2 is FYNNEI. The CDR3 DNA follows: TGTGCCAGCAGTGGACAGGCGGCCGGAAACACCATATATTTT. Residues: CASSGQAAGNTIYF.

The gene calls are TRBV4-3 and TRBJ2-1; TRBD1 matches 7 bases. The CDR3 contains 16 residues. J lost 0 bases, V lost 0 bases, and 2 bases had no gene match. Germline CDR1 LGHNA, CDR2 YSLEER. The CDR3 DNA sequence: TGCGCCAGCAGCCAAGACCCAGGGGGCTCCTACAATGAGCAGTTCTTC. This translates into CASSQDPGGSYNEQFF.

This chain joins TRBV12-5 and TRBJ2-5; D is unclear. Germline V gene lookup returns CDR1 LGHNT and CDR2 FRNRAP. The CDR3 sequence is 14 residues long. The V and J ends lost 2 bases and 4 bases respectively, with 11 bases between them. The CDR3 loop reads CASGLFSAGETQYF. CDR3 nucleotides: TGTGCTAGTGGTTTGTTCTCCGCCGGAGAGACCCAGTACTTC.

The V and J genes are TRBV7-8 and TRBJ1-6, with D maybe TRBD1 (5 bases). Germline values: CDR1 SGHVS, CDR2 FQNEAQ. The CDR3 has 15 residues. V lost 6 bases and J lost 0, with 9 bases in between. CDR3 region: CASRRDSSYNSPLHF. CDR3 coding DNA: TGTGCCAGCAGAAGAGACAGCTCCTATAATTCACCCCTCCACTTT.

V and J are TRBV7-9 and TRBJ2-5, with TRBD1 matching over 10 bases. This CDR3 contains 16 residues. The germline gives CDR1 SEHNR, CDR2 FQNEAQ (reference sequence). Trimming removed 4 bases from V and 2 bases from J; junction bases left unmatched: 7. The CDR3 DNA reads as TGTGCCAGCAGCTCCGCGGACAGGGGGTGGCAAGAGACCCAGTACTTC. It translates to CASSSADRGWQETQYF.

The V and J genes are TRBV7-9 and TRBJ1-1; D not resolved. With 4 bases removed from V and 1 base from J, the gap between germline ends came to 7 bases. Germline V gives CDR1 SEHNR, CDR2 FQNEAQ (reference sequence). The CDR3 spans 13 residues. CDR3 in amino acids: CASSSAGNTEAFF. The CDR3 DNA reads TGTGCCAGCAGCTCTGCAGGGAACACTGAAGCTTTCTTT.

The chain recombines TRBV7-8 with TRBJ2-1, with D tentatively TRBD2 (6 bases). This CDR3 contains 13 residues. Germline V gene data show CDR1 as SGHVS and CDR2 as FQNEAQ. V lost 5 bases and J 10 bases, leaving 15 bases between the germline ends. CDR3 DNA: TGTGCCAGCAGCAGACTAGTTTTGGAGGAGCAGTTCTTC. Translating it yields CASSRLVLEEQFF.

The gene calls are TRBV9 and TRBJ2-7, with D possibly matching TRBD2 (7 bases). V gave up 3 bases and J gave up 7 bases, with 23 bases separating them. Germline V lookup: CDR1 SGDLS, CDR2 YYNGEE. This CDR3 comprises 16 residues. This CDR3 is CASSGTQGGSLREQYF. CDR3 in DNA: TGTGCCAGCAGCGGTACACAGGGAGGGTCCCTTAGAGAGCAGTACTTC.

The CDR3 DNA sequence: TGCAGCGTTGCTCGGGACAGAAACACTGAAGCTTTCTTT. Protein: CSVARDRNTEAFF. The chain joins TRBV29-1 to TRBJ1-1; 7 nucleotides align to TRBD1. Trimming cost V 4 bases and J 2 bases; bases outside gene matches: 4. The CDR3 has 13 residues. Per the germline V gene, CDR1 is SQVTM and CDR2 is ANQGSEA.

The rearrangement links TRBV6-4 to TRBJ2-3; D possibly corresponds to TRBD2 (6 bases). Germline CDR1 and CDR2: MRHNA and SNTAGT. Trimming removed 6 bases at V and 1 base at J, with 14 bases between. This CDR3 contains 15 residues. The CDR3: CASSNSGDGTDTQYF. The CDR3 nucleotides are TGTGCCAGCAGCAATAGCGGTGACGGCACAGATACGCAGTATTTT.

The chain uses TRBV2 and TRBJ2-2, with 10 positions matching TRBD2. The CDR3 consists of 16 residues. Germline CDR1 SNHLY, CDR2 FYNNEI. J lost 6 bases, V lost 7 bases, and 11 bases had no gene match. The CDR3 coding sequence is TGTGCCAGCACTGGCCTAAGCGGGGGGGCCGCCGGGGAGCTGTTTTTT. Its protein product is CASTGLSGGAAGELFF.

This chain connects TRBV5-1 to TRBJ1-1; 8 nucleotides match TRBD1. The CDR3 covers 16 residues. Trimming cost V 0 bases and J 5 bases; bases outside gene matches: 9. Germline CDR1 SGHRS, CDR2 YFSETQ. This CDR3 is CASSLAQGASRTEAFF. CDR3 DNA: TGCGCCAGCAGCTTGGCTCAGGGGGCAAGTCGTACTGAAGCTTTCTTT.

The genes are TRBV30 and TRBJ1-1; unclear D gene. The V and J ends lost 2 bases and 3 bases respectively, with 10 bases between them. This CDR3 is 13 amino acids long. In germline, CDR1 is GTSNPN, CDR2 SVGIG (reference sequence). The CDR3, as DNA: TGTGCCTGGAGTCCTCGGGTAGACACTGAAGCTTTCTTT. It encodes CAWSPRVDTEAFF.